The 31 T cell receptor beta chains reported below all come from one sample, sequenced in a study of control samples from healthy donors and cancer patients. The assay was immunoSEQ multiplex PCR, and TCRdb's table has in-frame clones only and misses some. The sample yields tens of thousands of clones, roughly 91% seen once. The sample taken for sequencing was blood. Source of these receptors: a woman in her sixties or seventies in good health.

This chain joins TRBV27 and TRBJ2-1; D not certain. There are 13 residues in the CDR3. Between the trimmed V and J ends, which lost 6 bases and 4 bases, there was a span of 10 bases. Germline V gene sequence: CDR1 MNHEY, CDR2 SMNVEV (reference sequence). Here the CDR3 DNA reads TGTGCCAGCAGCAGTACACTATACAATGAGCAGTTCTTC. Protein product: CASSSTLYNEQFF.

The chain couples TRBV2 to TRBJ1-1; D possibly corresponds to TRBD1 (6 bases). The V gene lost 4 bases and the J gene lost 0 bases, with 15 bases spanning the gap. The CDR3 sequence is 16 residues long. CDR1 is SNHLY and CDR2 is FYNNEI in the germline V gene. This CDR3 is CASSGGRASLNTEAFF. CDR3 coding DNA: TGTGCCAGCAGTGGGGGGCGGGCCAGCCTGAACACTGAAGCTTTCTTT.

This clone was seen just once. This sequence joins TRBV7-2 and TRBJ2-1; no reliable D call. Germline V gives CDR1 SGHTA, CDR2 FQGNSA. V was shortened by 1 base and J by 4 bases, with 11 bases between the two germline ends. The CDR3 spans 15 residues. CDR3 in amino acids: CASSLVSTKYNEQFF. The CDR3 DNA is TGTGCCAGCAGCTTAGTGTCTACTAAGTACAATGAGCAGTTCTTC.

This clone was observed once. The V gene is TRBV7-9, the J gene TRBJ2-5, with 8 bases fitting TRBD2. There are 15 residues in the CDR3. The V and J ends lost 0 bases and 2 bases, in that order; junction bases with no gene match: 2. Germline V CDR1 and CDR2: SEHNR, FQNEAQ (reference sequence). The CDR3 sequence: CASSLASGIQETQYF. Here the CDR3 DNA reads TGTGCCAGCAGCTTAGCTAGCGGGATTCAAGAGACCCAGTACTTC.

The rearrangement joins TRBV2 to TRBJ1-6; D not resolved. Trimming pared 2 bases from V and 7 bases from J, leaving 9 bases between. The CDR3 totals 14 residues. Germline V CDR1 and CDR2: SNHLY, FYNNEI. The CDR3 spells CASSERTGNSPLHF. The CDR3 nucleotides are TGTGCCAGCAGTGAACGGACGGGGAATTCACCCCTCCACTTT.

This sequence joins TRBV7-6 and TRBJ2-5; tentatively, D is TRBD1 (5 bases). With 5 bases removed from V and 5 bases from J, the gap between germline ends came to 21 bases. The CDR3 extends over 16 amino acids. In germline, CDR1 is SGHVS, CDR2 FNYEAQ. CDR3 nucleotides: TGTGCCAGCAGCCGCCTTAGTGGCAGGGCGTGGGAGACCCAGTACTTC. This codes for CASSRLSGRAWETQYF.

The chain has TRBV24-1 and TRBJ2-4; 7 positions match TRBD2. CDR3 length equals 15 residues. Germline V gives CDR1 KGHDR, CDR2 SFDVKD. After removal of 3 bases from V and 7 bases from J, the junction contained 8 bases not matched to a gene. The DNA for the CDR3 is TGTGCCACCAGTGATGGAGCCGGGACTATGAACATTCAGTACTTC. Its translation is CATSDGAGTMNIQYF.

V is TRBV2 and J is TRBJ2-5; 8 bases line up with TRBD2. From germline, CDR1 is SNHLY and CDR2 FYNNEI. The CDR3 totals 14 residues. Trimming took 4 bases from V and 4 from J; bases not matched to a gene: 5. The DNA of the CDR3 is TGTGCCAGCAGTGCGACTAGCGAAGTAGAGACCCAGTACTTC. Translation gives CASSATSEVETQYF.

The CDR3 protein is CASSLGHGFRTEAFF. The CDR3 DNA reads TGTGCCAGCAGCCTGGGACATGGCTTCCGCACTGAAGCTTTCTTT. This chain links TRBV28 with TRBJ1-1, with D perhaps TRBD1 (6 bases). The CDR3 is 15 amino acids. The V gene lost 6 bases and the J gene lost 4 bases, with 18 bases spanning the gap. Germline assignment: CDR1 MDHEN and CDR2 SYDVKM.

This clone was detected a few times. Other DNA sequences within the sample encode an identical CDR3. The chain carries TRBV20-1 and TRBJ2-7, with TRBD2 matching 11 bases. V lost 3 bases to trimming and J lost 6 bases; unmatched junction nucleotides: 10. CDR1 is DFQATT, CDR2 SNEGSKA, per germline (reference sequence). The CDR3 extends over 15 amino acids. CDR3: CSASTSGSFALEQYF. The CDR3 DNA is TGCAGTGCTAGTACTAGCGGGAGTTTCGCCCTCGAGCAGTACTTC.

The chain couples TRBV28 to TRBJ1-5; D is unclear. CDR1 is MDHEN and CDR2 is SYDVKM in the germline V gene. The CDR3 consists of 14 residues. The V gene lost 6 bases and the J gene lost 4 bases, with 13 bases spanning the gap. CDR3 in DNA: TGTGCCAGCAGGGAGGGCAGGCCGAATCAGCCCCAGCATTTT. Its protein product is CASREGRPNQPQHF.

The chain's CDR3 is CASSLNLGGSNYGYTF. Written as DNA, the CDR3 is TGTGCCAGCAGCTTAAACCTGGGGGGTTCCAACTATGGCTACACCTTC. The V gene is TRBV27, the J gene TRBJ1-2; the D gene is possibly TRBD1 (5 bases). The V gene's germline CDR1 is MNHEY and CDR2 SMNVEV (reference sequence). V lost 6 bases and J 2 bases, leaving 19 bases between the germline ends. The CDR3 has 16 residues.

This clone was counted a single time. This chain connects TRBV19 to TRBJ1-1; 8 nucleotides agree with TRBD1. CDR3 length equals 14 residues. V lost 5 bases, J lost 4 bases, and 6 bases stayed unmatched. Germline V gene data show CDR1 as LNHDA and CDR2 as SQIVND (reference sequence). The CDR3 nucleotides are TGTGCCAGTAGTCAGGACAGGGCTCGCACTGAAGCTTTCTTT. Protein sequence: CASSQDRARTEAFF.

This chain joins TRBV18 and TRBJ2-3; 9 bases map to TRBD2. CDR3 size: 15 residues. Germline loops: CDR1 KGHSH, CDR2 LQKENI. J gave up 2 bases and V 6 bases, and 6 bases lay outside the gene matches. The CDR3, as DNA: TGTGCCAGCTCCCGACTAGCGGATATCACAGATACGCAGTATTTT. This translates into CASSRLADITDTQYF. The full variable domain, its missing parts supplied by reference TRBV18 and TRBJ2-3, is NAGVMQNPRHLVRRRGQEARLRCSPMKGHSHVYWYRQLPEEGLKFMVYLQKENIIDESGMPKERFSAEFPKEGPSILRIQQVVRGDSAAYFCASSRLADITDTQYFGPGTRLTVL.

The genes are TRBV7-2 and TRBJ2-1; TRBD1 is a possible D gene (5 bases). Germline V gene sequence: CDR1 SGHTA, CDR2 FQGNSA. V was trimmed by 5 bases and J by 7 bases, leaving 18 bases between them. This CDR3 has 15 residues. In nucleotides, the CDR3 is TGTGCCAGCAGCCCCTGGGTCGTTAAGGGGAATGAGCAGTTCTTC. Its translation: CASSPWVVKGNEQFF. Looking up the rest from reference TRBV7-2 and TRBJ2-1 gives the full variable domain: GAGVSQSPSNKVTEKGKDVELRCDPISGHTALYWYRQSLGQGLEFLIYFQGNSAPDKSGLPSDRFSAERTGGSVSTLTIQRTQQEDSAVYLCASSPWVVKGNEQFFGPGTRLTVL.

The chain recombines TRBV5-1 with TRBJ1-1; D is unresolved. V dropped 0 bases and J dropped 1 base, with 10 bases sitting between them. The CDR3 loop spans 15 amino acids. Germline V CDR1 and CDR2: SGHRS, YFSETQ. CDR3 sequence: CASSLASGRNTEAFF. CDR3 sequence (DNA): TGCGCCAGCAGCTTGGCCTCCGGACGGAACACTGAAGCTTTCTTT.

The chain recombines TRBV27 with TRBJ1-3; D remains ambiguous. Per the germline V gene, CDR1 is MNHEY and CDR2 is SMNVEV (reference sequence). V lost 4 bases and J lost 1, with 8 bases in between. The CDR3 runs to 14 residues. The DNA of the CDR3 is TGTGCCAGCAGTTCCCGGGCGTCTGGAAACACCATATATTTT. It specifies CASSSRASGNTIYF.

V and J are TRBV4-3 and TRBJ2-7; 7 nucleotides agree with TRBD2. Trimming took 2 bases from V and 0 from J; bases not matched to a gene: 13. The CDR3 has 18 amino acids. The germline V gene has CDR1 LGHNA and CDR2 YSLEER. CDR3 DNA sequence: TGCGCCAGCAGCCAAAGGATCGCTAGCGGAGAGATCTCCTACGAGCAGTACTTC. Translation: CASSQRIASGEISYEQYF.

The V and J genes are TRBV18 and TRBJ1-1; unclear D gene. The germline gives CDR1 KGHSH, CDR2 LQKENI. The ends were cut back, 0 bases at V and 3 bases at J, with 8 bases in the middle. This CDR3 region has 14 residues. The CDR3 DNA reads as TGTGCCAGCTCACCACCCGCCATGCACACTGAAGCTTTCTTT. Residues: CASSPPAMHTEAFF.

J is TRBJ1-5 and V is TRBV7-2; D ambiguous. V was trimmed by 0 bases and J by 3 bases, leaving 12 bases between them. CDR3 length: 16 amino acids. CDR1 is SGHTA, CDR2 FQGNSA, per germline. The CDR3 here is CASSLAGHPNNQPQHF. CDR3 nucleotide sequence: TGTGCCAGCAGCTTAGCGGGCCACCCAAACAATCAGCCCCAGCATTTT.

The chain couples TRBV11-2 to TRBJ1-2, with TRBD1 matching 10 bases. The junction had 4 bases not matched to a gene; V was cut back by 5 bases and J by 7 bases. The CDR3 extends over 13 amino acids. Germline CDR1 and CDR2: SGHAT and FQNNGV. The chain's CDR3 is CASSAGQGGGYTF. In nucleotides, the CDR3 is TGTGCCAGCAGCGCAGGACAGGGGGGTGGCTACACCTTC. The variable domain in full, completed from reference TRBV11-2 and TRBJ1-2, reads EAGVAQSPRYKIIEKRQSVAFWCNPISGHATLYWYQQILGQGPKLLIQFQNNGVVDDSQLPKDRFSAERLKGVDSTLKIQPAKLEDSAVYLCASSAGQGGGYTFGSGTRLTVV.

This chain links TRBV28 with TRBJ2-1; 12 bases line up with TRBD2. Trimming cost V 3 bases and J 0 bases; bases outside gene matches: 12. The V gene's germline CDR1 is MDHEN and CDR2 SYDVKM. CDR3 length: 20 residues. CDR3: CASSFLKLTTSGSSYNEQFF. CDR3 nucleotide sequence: TGTGCCAGCAGTTTCCTAAAACTGACGACTAGCGGGAGCTCCTACAATGAGCAGTTCTTC.

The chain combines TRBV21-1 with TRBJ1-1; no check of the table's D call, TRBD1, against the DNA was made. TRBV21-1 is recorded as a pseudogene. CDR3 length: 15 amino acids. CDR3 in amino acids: CASSKALTGRPEAFF. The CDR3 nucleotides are TGTGCCAGCAGCAAAGCGCTCACAGGGCGCCCTGAAGCTTTCTTT.

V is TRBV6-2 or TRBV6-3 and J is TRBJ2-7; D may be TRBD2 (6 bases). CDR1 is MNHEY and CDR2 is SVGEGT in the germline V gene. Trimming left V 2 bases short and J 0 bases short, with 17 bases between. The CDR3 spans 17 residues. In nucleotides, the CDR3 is TGTGCCAGCAGTTACCCCCTGGAGGGGCTCAGCTCCTACGAGCAGTACTTC. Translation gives CASSYPLEGLSSYEQYF.

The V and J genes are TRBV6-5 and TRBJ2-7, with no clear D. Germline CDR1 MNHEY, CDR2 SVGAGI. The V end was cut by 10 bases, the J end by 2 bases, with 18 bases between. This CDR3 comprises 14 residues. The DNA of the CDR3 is TGTGCCATCGGTGCGGCAGGAACGACCTACGAGCAGTACTTC. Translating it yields CAIGAAGTTYEQYF.

The CDR3 coding sequence is TGTGCCAGTAGTGTACGACAGGGGGCTCGTGAAACTGAAGCTTTCTTT. It specifies CASSVRQGARETEAFF. The V call is TRBV19, the J call TRBJ1-1, with 10 bases matching TRBD1. Germline values: CDR1 LNHDA, CDR2 SQIVND (reference sequence). V was pared by 5 bases and J by 5 bases, with 11 bases of the junction left unmatched. The CDR3 length is 16 residues.

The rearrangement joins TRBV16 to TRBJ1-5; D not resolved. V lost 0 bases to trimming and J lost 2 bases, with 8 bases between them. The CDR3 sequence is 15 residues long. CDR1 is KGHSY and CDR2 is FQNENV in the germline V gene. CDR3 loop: CASSQSGLGNQPQHF. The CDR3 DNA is TGTGCCAGCAGCCAATCAGGCTTGGGCAATCAGCCCCAGCATTTT.

DNA for the CDR3: TGTGCCAGCAGCCAGGGACAGGGTTGGGAAAAACTGTTTTTT. It translates to CASSQGQGWEKLFF. The V and J genes are TRBV3-1 (or the pseudogene TRBV3-2) and TRBJ1-4, with 9 bases that match TRBD1. Trimming took 3 bases from V and 8 from J; bases not matched to a gene: 4. The germline V gene encodes CDR1 LGHDT and CDR2 YNNKEL (reference sequence). The CDR3 has 14 amino acids.

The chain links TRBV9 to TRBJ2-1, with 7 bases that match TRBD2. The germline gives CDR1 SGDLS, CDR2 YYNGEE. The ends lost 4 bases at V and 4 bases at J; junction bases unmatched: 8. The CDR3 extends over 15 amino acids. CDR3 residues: CASSPSGGGYNEQFF. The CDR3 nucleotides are TGTGCCAGCAGCCCAAGTGGCGGGGGATACAATGAGCAGTTCTTC.

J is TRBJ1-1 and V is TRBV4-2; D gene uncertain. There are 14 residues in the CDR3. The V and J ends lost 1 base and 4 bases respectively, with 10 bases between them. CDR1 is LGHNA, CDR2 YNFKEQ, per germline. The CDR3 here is CASSQAGTATEAFF. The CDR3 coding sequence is TGTGCCAGCAGCCAAGCGGGAACAGCCACTGAAGCTTTCTTT.

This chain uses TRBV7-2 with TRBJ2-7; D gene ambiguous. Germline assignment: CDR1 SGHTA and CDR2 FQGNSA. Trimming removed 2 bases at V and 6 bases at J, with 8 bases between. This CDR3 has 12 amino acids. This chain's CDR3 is CASSLRRSEQYF. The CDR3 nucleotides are TGTGCCAGCAGCTTAAGACGATCCGAGCAGTACTTC.